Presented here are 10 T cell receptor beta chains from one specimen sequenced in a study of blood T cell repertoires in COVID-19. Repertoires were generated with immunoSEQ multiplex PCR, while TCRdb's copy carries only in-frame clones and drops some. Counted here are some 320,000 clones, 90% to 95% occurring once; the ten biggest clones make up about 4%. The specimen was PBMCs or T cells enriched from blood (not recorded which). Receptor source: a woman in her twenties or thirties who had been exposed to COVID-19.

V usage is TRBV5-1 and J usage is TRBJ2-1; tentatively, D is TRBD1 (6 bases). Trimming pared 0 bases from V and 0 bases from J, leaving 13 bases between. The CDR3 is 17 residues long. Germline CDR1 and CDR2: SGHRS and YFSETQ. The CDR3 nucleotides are TGCGCCAGCAGCTTGGGGCTACAGGGCAGCTCCTACAATGAGCAGTTCTTC. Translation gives CASSLGLQGSSYNEQFF.

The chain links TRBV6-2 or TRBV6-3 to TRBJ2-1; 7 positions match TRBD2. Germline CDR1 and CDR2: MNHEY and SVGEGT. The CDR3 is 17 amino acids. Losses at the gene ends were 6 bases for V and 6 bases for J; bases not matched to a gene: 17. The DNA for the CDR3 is TGTGCCAGCAGCCACGCCTATCCTACGCGGACTAGCAATGAGCAGTTCTTC. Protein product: CASSHAYPTRTSNEQFF.

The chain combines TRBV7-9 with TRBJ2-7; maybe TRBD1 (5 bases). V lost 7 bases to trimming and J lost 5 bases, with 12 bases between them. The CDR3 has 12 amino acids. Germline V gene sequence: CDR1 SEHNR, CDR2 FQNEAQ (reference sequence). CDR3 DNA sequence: TGTGCCAGCACCCAAACAGGAGACGAGCAGTACTTC. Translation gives CASTQTGDEQYF.

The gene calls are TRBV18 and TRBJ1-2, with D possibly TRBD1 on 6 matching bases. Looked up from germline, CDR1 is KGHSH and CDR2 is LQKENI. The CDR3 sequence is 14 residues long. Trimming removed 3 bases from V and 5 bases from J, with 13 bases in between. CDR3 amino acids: CASSPTGSSYGYTF. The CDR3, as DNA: TGTGCCAGCTCACCCACAGGGTCGTCGTATGGCTACACCTTC.

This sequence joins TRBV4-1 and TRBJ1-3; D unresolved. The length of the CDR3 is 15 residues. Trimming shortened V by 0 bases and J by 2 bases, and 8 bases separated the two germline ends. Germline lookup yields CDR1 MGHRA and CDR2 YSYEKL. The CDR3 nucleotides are TGCGCCAGCAGCCAAGATGTGGGCGCTGGAAACACCATATATTTT. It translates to CASSQDVGAGNTIYF.

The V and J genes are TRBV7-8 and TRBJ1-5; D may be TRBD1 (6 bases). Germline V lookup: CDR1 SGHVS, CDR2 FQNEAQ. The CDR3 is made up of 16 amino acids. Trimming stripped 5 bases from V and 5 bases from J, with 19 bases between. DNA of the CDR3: TGTGCCAGCAGCGGTTGGCAGGCGGGGGGCTATCAGCCCCAGCATTTT. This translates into CASSGWQAGGYQPQHF.

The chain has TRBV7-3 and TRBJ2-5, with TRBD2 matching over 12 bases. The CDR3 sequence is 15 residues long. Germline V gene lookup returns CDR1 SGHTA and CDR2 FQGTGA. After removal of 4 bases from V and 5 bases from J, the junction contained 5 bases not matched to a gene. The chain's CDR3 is CASSSTGLAGETQYF. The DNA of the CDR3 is TGTGCCAGCAGCTCAACCGGACTAGCGGGGGAGACCCAGTACTTC.

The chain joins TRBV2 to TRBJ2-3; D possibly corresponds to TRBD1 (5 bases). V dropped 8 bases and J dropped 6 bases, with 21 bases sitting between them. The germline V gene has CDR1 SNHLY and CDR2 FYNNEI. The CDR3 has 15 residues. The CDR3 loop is CASQPFRGITDTQYF. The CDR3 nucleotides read TGTGCCAGCCAACCATTTAGGGGAATTACGGATACGCAGTATTTT.

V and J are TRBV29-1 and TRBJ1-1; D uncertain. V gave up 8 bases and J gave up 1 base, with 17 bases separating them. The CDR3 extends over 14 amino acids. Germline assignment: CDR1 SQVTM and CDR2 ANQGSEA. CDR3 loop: CSTAGVAGNTEAFF. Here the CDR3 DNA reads TGCAGCACTGCAGGCGTGGCAGGGAACACTGAAGCTTTCTTT.

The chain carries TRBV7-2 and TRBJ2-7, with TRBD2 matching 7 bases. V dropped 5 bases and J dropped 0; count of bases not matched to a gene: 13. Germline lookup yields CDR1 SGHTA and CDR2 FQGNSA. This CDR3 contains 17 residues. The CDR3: CASSPTVRLAVSYEQYF. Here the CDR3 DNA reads TGTGCCAGCAGCCCCACAGTCCGGCTAGCGGTCTCCTACGAGCAGTACTTC.